A selection of T cell receptor beta chains follows, all from one sample in a study of beta chain features in type 1 diabetes. Assay used: immunoSEQ multiplex PCR; TCRdb lists only in-frame clones, some missing. In the table there are 640,000 or so clones, roughly 13% of which are singletons. The specimen was naive CD4+ T cells from blood. These TCRs come from a man between 18 and 29 years old with type 1 diabetes. Both conserved end residues are part of each CDR3. D genes are given only for firm matches. Clone size is given for some rows only: seen once, a few or many times, or a class if the clone is expanded.

d_call clone_size j_call v_call cdr3_aa cdr3_nt
NA NA TRBJ2-1 TRBV28 CASSLRESEQFF TGTGCCAGCAGTTTGAGGGAGAGTGAGCAGTTCTTC
NA NA TRBJ1-2 TRBV30 CAWSVPGSYGYTF TGTGCCTGGAGTGTTCCGGGGAGCTATGGCTACACCTTC
NA NA TRBJ2-1 TRBV11-1 CASSPRKGVGNEQFF TGTGCCAGCAGCCCCCGTAAGGGGGTCGGCAATGAGCAGTTCTTC
NA few TRBJ1-3 TRBV7-2 CASSLVAASGNTIYF TGTGCCAGCAGCTTAGTTGCTGCCTCTGGAAACACCATATATTTT
NA NA TRBJ2-7 TRBV5-4 CASSSAAGLHEQYF TGTGCCAGCAGCAGCGCAGCCGGCCTCCACGAGCAGTACTTC
TRBD1 NA TRBJ1-2 TRBV11-2 CASSLDPGTGVYGYTF TGTGCCAGCAGCTTAGACCCCGGTACAGGGGTCTATGGCTACACCTTC
NA NA TRBJ1-6 TRBV6-5 CASSYSKSRGLHF TGTGCCAGCAGTTACTCGAAGAGTAGAGGCCTCCACTTT
NA few TRBJ1-1 TRBV5-6 CASSPSWGRDTEAFF TGTGCCAGCAGCCCCTCTTGGGGGCGGGACACTGAAGCTTTCTTT
TRBD1 NA TRBJ2-7 TRBV18 CASSPPGQGGEQYF TGTGCCAGCTCACCACCGGGACAGGGCGGCGAGCAGTACTTC
NA NA TRBJ2-3 TRBV4-1 CASSQDFFSGTQYF TGCGCCAGCAGCCAAGATTTCTTCTCCGGTACGCAGTATTTT
NA NA TRBJ2-1 TRBV6-6 CASNDGSSYNEQFF TGTGCCAGCAATGACGGAAGCTCCTACAATGAGCAGTTCTTC
NA NA TRBJ2-6 TRBV5-4 CASRGETGPSGANVLTF TGTGCCAGCAGAGGGGAGACGGGACCCTCTGGGGCCAACGTCCTGACTTTC
NA few TRBJ2-3 TRBV20-1 CSAQPTDTQYF TGCAGTGCTCAGCCCACAGATACGCAGTATTTT
NA NA TRBJ2-3 TRBV28 CASSYDWGTSTDTQYF TGTGCCAGCAGTTACGACTGGGGAACCAGCACAGATACGCAGTATTTT
NA few TRBJ2-7 TRBV6-6 CASSYRRSYEQYF TGTGCCAGCAGTTACCGGCGCTCCTACGAGCAGTACTTC
NA few TRBJ1-2 TRBV7-9 CASSLEQAWGYTF TGTGCCAGCAGCTTGGAACAGGCCTGGGGCTACACCTTC
TRBD1 NA TRBJ2-7 TRBV28 CATWTGISYEQYF TGTGCCACCTGGACAGGGATTTCCTACGAGCAGTACTTC
NA NA TRBJ2-5 TRBV18 CASSPLGHTQETQYF TGTGCCAGCTCACCGTTGGGACACACCCAAGAGACCCAGTACTTC
NA few TRBJ1-1 TRBV7-9 CASSLYPPGAFF TGTGCCAGCAGCTTATATCCCCCGGGAGCTTTCTTT
TRBD1 NA TRBJ2-7 TRBV28 CASSPPAGQGAYEQYF TGTGCCAGCAGTCCCCCGGCCGGACAGGGGGCCTACGAGCAGTACTTC
NA NA TRBJ2-5 TRBV10-3 CAISEGLQTQYF TGTGCCATCAGTGAGGGACTTCAGACCCAGTACTTC
NA few TRBJ1-1 TRBV2 CARASGQLNTEAFF TGTGCCAGAGCCTCCGGTCAGCTGAACACTGAAGCTTTCTTT
TRBD1 NA TRBJ1-2 TRBV7-2 CASSLALEGAEGYTF TGTGCCAGCAGCTTAGCCCTTGAGGGGGCCGAGGGCTACACCTTC
NA few TRBJ1-1 TRBV29-1 CSVEGGLRNEAFF TGCAGCGTTGAAGGGGGCTTGCGTAATGAAGCTTTCTTT
NA NA TRBJ1-5 TRBV25-1 CASRRLVGQRNSNQPQHF TGTGCCAGCAGACGTCTCGTAGGACAACGTAATAGCAATCAGCCCCAGCATTTT
TRBD1 few TRBJ1-2 TRBV19 CASRALTGGYTF TGTGCCAGTAGGGCCTTGACAGGGGGCTACACCTTC
TRBD2 few TRBJ2-3 TRBV30 CARGGGSDTQYF TGTGCCCGCGGGGGAGGTTCAGATACGCAGTATTTT
TRBD2 NA TRBJ2-4 TRBV6-5 CASSSVHSGNRNIQYF TGTGCCAGCAGTTCGGTTCATAGCGGGAACAGAAACATTCAGTACTTC
TRBD1 few TRBJ1-2 TRBV30 CAWSRQGANYGYTF TGTGCCTGGAGCCGACAGGGGGCTAACTATGGCTACACCTTC
NA few TRBJ2-7 TRBV5-1 CASRRLAPDEQYF TGCGCCAGCAGACGACTGGCCCCGGACGAGCAGTACTTC
NA few TRBJ1-4 TRBV28 CASSQTSTGGEKLFF TGTGCCAGCAGCCAGACGAGCACAGGCGGTGAAAAACTGTTTTTT